This T cell receptor (beta chain) was retrieved from a study of T cell changes during pregnancy in multiple sclerosis. The repertoire was sequenced with immunoSEQ multiplex PCR; TCRdb's copy has only in-frame clones and lacks some. The sample includes fewer than 110,000 clones, 92% of them seen just once. The TCR was taken from a female donor in good health, enrolled as a control in a pregnancy study. The source was peripheral blood, collected in the third trimester of pregnancy.

The CDR3 here is CAWKEGWNTGELFF. Here the CDR3 DNA reads TGTGCCTGGAAGGAGGGTTGGAACACCGGGGAGCTGTTTTTT. This chain connects TRBV30 to TRBJ2-2, with D possibly TRBD2 on 6 matching bases. From germline, CDR1 is GTSNPN and CDR2 SVGIG (reference sequence). V gave up 4 bases and J gave up 1 base, with 10 bases separating them. This CDR3 is built from 14 residues.